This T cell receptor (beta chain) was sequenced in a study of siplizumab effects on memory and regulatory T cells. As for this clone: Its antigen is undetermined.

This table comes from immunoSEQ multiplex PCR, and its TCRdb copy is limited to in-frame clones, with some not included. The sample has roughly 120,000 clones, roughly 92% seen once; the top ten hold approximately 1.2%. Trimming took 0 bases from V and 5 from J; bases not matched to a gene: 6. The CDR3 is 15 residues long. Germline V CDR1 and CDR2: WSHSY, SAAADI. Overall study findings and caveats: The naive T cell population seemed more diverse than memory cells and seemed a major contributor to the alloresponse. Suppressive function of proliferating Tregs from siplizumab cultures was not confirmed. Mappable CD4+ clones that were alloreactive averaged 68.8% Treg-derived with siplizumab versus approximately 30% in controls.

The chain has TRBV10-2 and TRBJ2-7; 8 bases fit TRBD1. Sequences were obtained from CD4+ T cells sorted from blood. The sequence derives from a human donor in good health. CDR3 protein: CASSESGQGGHEQYF. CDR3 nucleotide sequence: TGCGCCAGCAGTGAGTCAGGACAGGGTGGGCACGAGCAGTACTTC.